One and the same sample provided the 27 T cell receptor beta chains below, sequenced in a study of identical twins. TCRdb fed the 5' RACE reads into MiXCR, producing one record per CDR3 protein. This table has roughly 250,000 distinct CDR3 sequences, around an eighth appearing once. Sequenced: memory (CD45RO+) T cells sorted from blood. These receptors all stem from a woman between 18 and 29 years old in good health.

The chain carries TRBV27 and TRBJ1-5; D call uncertain. Per germline, CDR1 MNHEY and CDR2 SMNVEV (reference sequence). Trimming removed 7 bases at V and 0 bases at J, with 13 bases between. This CDR3 contains 15 residues. CDR3 protein: CASNRHKDSNQPQHF. The CDR3 DNA follows: TGTGCCAGCAACAGACACAAAGATAGCAATCAGCCCCAGCATTTT.

This clonotype was recorded many times. The chain has TRBV9 and TRBJ1-1; 7 positions match TRBD1. The junction had 11 bases not matched to a gene; V was cut back by 2 bases and J by 4 bases. CDR3 size: 16 residues. Looked up from germline, CDR1 is SGDLS and CDR2 is YYNGEE. The CDR3 bases are TGTGCCAGCAGCGTGGGCGGGGCAGGGGGATTCACTGAAGCTTTCTTT. Residues: CASSVGGAGGFTEAFF.

This clonotype was seen a few times. This chain uses TRBV4-3 with TRBJ2-3; 11 positions match TRBD2. CDR3 length: 17 amino acids. The germline gives CDR1 LGHNA, CDR2 YSLEER. V lost 0 bases to trimming and J lost 6 bases; unmatched junction nucleotides: 8. The CDR3 nucleotides read TGCGCCAGCAGCCAAGATAGAACTAGCGGGAGTTTCGATACGCAGTATTTT. Translation: CASSQDRTSGSFDTQYF.

This clonotype was observed many times. V gene TRBV11-2 combines with J gene TRBJ1-1, with D perhaps TRBD1 (5 bases). The V gene's germline CDR1 is SGHAT and CDR2 FQNNGV. V lost 5 bases, J lost 6 bases, and 19 bases lay in between. CDR3 length: 15 amino acids. For the CDR3, the DNA is TGTGCCAGCAGCGAAGAGTCCGCAGGGAAGGCTGAAGCTTTCTTT. It translates to CASSEESAGKAEAFF.

This clonotype showed up just a few times. The chain combines TRBV10-3 with TRBJ2-3, with D perhaps TRBD2 (7 bases). The V gene's germline CDR1 is ENHRY and CDR2 SYGVKD. The CDR3 covers 17 residues. Deletions cut 10 bases from V and 0 bases from J, with 23 bases between. For the CDR3, the DNA is TGTGCCACCAACGACCTTAGGGGGGGGGGAAGCACAGATACGCAGTATTTT. This codes for CATNDLRGGGSTDTQYF.

This chain links TRBV20-1 with TRBJ1-2, with D tentatively TRBD1 (5 bases). The CDR3 has 17 residues. Trimming shortened V by 0 bases and J by 0 bases, and 17 bases separated the two germline ends. Germline CDR1 is DFQATT and CDR2 is SNEGSKA (reference sequence). CDR3 amino acids: CSARDLGGELPNYGYTF. The CDR3 region has the DNA TGCAGTGCTAGAGATCTGGGGGGGGAATTACCTAACTATGGCTACACCTTC.

For this clonotype: This could be a read error, since a much larger clone is one nucleotide away. The chain links TRBV20-1 to TRBJ2-3; unclear D gene. The CDR3 consists of 13 residues. CDR1 and CDR2 (germline): DFQATT, SNEGSKA (reference sequence). CDR3 sequence: CSASPPNTDAQYF. For the CDR3, the DNA is TGCAGTGCTAGTCCACCGAACACAGATGCGCAGTATTTT.

This clonotype was counted many times. V is TRBV12-3 or TRBV12-4 and J is TRBJ2-1; tentative D call: TRBD2 (5 bases). CDR3 length equals 12 residues. V was trimmed by 6 bases and J by 4 bases, leaving 7 bases between them. CDR3 DNA sequence: TGTGCCAGCAGGGAGGTTTACAATGAGCAGTTCTTC. Its protein product is CASREVYNEQFF.

A few counts support this clonotype. The V call is TRBV7-9, the J call TRBJ1-1; 8 bases line up with TRBD1. The V gene end was trimmed by 5 bases and the J gene end by 8 bases; junction bases not matched to a gene: 10. Germline-derived CDR1 and CDR2 are SEHNR and FQNEAQ (reference sequence). The CDR3 has 14 amino acids. The CDR3 here is CASSRSGGVLEAFF. CDR3 sequence (DNA): TGTGCCAGCAGCCGTTCAGGGGGCGTCCTCGAAGCTTTCTTT.

This clonotype was seen a handful of times. Here the CDR3 reads CASSFVSGTYNEQFF. CDR3 DNA: TGTGCCAGCAGCTTTGTTAGCGGGACCTACAATGAGCAGTTCTTC. The chain joins TRBV11-2 to TRBJ2-1, with TRBD2 identical over 8 bases. CDR1 and CDR2 from the germline V gene are SGHAT and FQNNGV. V shed 3 bases and J 2 bases; nucleotides not matched to a gene: 3. The CDR3 totals 15 residues. The variable domain in full, with the rest retrieved from reference TRBV11-2 and TRBJ2-1, is EAGVAQSPRYKIIEKRQSVAFWCNPISGHATLYWYQQILGQGPKLLIQFQNNGVVDDSQLPKDRFSAERLKGVDSTLKIQPAKLEDSAVYLCASSFVSGTYNEQFFGPGTRLTVL.

The table lists this clonotype with a few counts. This chain links TRBV6-5 with TRBJ1-2; the D is unclear. Germline-derived CDR1 and CDR2 are MNHEY and SVGAGI. The CDR3 covers 12 residues. Trimming took off 4 bases at V and 8 bases at J, with 11 bases between the two ends. CDR3 residues: CASSWDSGGYTF. For the CDR3, the DNA is TGTGCCAGCAGTTGGGATTCGGGCGGCTACACCTTC.

By sample fraction, this clonotype is medium-sized (0.01 to 0.1%). This chain joins TRBV11-2 and TRBJ2-3, with TRBD1 matching over 8 bases. The germline V gene encodes CDR1 SGHAT and CDR2 FQNNGV. There are 16 residues in the CDR3. V lost 5 bases to trimming and J lost 1 base; unmatched junction nucleotides: 8. In nucleotides, the CDR3 is TGTGCCAGCAGCCGAAAGCCAGGGGGCGGCACAGATACGCAGTATTTT. It specifies CASSRKPGGGTDTQYF.

This clonotype was recorded only once. The chain employs TRBV3-2 and TRBJ2-3; TRBD2 is taken as the D call from the table, unchecked against the DNA. TRBV3-2 is annotated as a pseudogene. The CDR3 runs to 16 residues. DNA of the CDR3: TGTGCCACCTGCCAAGAGGCTAGCGGGGGCTCAGATACGCAGTATTTT. Protein: CATCQEASGGSDTQYF.

This clonotype has only a few counts. J is TRBJ2-5 and V is TRBV12-3 or TRBV12-4, with D perhaps TRBD1 (5 bases). There are 14 residues in the CDR3. V gave up 4 bases and J gave up 5 bases, with 14 bases separating them. CDR3 amino acids: CASSSHQGRETQYF. Written as DNA, the CDR3 is TGTGCCAGCAGTTCACATCAGGGTCGGGAGACCCAGTACTTC.

The chain links TRBV7-2 to TRBJ2-3; the D is unclear. The CDR3 covers 13 residues. V was shortened by 2 bases and J by 4 bases, with 7 bases between the two germline ends. Germline CDR1 is SGHTA and CDR2 is FQGNSA. DNA of the CDR3: TGTGCCAGCAGCTTACGGCCCTCAGATACGCAGTATTTT. The encoded protein is CASSLRPSDTQYF.

The table lists this clonotype with many counts. V usage is TRBV3-1 and J usage is TRBJ2-1; tentative D call: TRBD2 (6 bases). Trimming removed 0 bases from V and 4 bases from J, with 19 bases in between. The germline V gene has CDR1 LGHDT and CDR2 YNNKEL (reference sequence). The CDR3 covers 18 residues. The CDR3 DNA is TGTGCCAGCAGCCAAGATAAGAGGGACTGGGAACGATACAATGAGCAGTTCTTC. Residues: CASSQDKRDWERYNEQFF.

The genes are TRBV7-9 and TRBJ2-1, with 13 nucleotides matching TRBD2. This CDR3 contains 16 residues. CDR1 is SEHNR, CDR2 FQNEAQ, per germline (reference sequence). The V and J ends lost 4 bases and 10 bases, in that order; junction bases with no gene match: 10. Here the CDR3 reads CASSSLPGLAGIEQFF. In nucleotides, the CDR3 is TGTGCCAGCAGCTCCTTACCGGGACTAGCGGGGATCGAGCAGTTCTTC.

This chain connects TRBV7-9 to TRBJ1-5; TRBD1 might be the D (6 bases). Germline CDR1 and CDR2: SEHNR and FQNEAQ (reference sequence). The CDR3 has 17 residues. Trimming removed 5 bases from V and 2 bases from J, with 19 bases in between. The CDR3 DNA sequence: TGTGCCAGCAGCGCCGCTACAGGGATGGGAGGCAATCAGCCCCAGCATTTT. Translation gives CASSAATGMGGNQPQHF.

This clonotype was detected only a few times. The chain is built from TRBV19 and TRBJ2-7, with 12 nucleotides matching TRBD1. There are 16 residues in the CDR3. Germline CDR1 is LNHDA and CDR2 is SQIVND (reference sequence). The V gene end was trimmed by 8 bases and the J gene end by 2 bases; junction bases not matched to a gene: 10. The CDR3, as DNA: TGTGCCAGTTCCGGGAGTGGGACAGGGGGCCCCTACGAGCAGTACTTC. It codes for CASSGSGTGGPYEQYF.

The chain employs TRBV21-1 and TRBJ1-1; the D call in the table, TRBD1, was not verified against the DNA. TRBV21-1 is an annotated pseudogene. The CDR3 has 13 amino acids. CDR3 sequence reads: CASSRGFTFGAFF. In nucleotides, the CDR3 is TGTGCCAGCAGCAGGGGGTTCACTTTTGGAGCTTTCTTT.

The CDR3 DNA sequence: TGCGCCAGCAGCTTCGACTCGGGATCGCAGCAGTTCTTC. Its translation: CASSFDSGSQQFF. The rearrangement links TRBV5-1 to TRBJ2-1; D is possibly TRBD2 (5 bases). The CDR3 is made up of 13 amino acids. V was trimmed by 2 bases and J by 11 bases, leaving 14 bases between them. Per germline, CDR1 SGHRS and CDR2 YFSETQ.

The V and J genes are TRBV11-1 and TRBJ2-1; perhaps D is TRBD1 or TRBD2 (5 bases each). This CDR3 spans 15 amino acids. The germline V gene has CDR1 SGHAT and CDR2 FQDESV (reference sequence). The V and J ends lost 1 base and 6 bases respectively, with 13 bases between them. The CDR3 DNA reads as TGTGCCAGCAGCTTAGTGGCGAGGGGCCTCAATGAGCAGTTCTTC. Its protein is CASSLVARGLNEQFF.

This clonotype has a handful of counts. The V and J genes are TRBV18 and TRBJ1-2; no clear D. The CDR3 consists of 15 residues. Per germline, CDR1 KGHSH and CDR2 LQKENI. V was trimmed by 1 base and J by 4 bases, leaving 13 bases between them. CDR3 in amino acids: CASSPQQAEAYGYTF. DNA for the CDR3: TGTGCCAGCTCACCACAACAAGCGGAAGCCTATGGCTACACCTTC.

The chain is built from TRBV20-1 and TRBJ2-3; D is unresolved. V lost 5 bases and J 2 bases, leaving 11 bases between the germline ends. CDR1 DFQATT and CDR2 SNEGSKA come from the germline V gene (reference sequence). The CDR3 extends over 13 amino acids. CDR3 amino acids: CSAGKQYTDTQYF. The CDR3 nucleotides read TGCAGTGCTGGTAAACAGTACACAGATACGCAGTATTTT.

V and J are TRBV7-8 and TRBJ2-3; D gene uncertain. Germline V lookup: CDR1 SGHVS, CDR2 FQNEAQ. This CDR3 has 13 residues. V was cut by 5 bases and J by 4 bases, with 10 bases left in between. The CDR3 is CASSNRAADTQYF. CDR3 DNA: TGTGCCAGCAGCAATAGGGCGGCAGATACGCAGTATTTT.

This clonotype was observed at least ten times. The V and J genes are TRBV7-2 and TRBJ2-3; D is possibly TRBD2 (5 bases). V lost 5 bases and J lost 5, with 17 bases in between. The CDR3 is 15 amino acids. Germline CDR1 and CDR2: SGHTA and FQGNSA. The CDR3 DNA is TGTGCCAGCAGCGCACAACTAGAAATGGGAGATACGCAGTATTTT. Translating gives CASSAQLEMGDTQYF. Drawing the rest from reference TRBV7-2 and TRBJ2-3, the complete variable domain is GAGVSQSPSNKVTEKGKDVELRCDPISGHTALYWYRQSLGQGLEFLIYFQGNSAPDKSGLPSDRFSAERTGGSVSTLTIQRTQQEDSAVYLCASSAQLEMGDTQYFGPGTRLTVL.

This clonotype has only a few counts. The chain uses TRBV5-1 and TRBJ1-1; TRBD1 might be the D (5 bases). Trimming cost V 0 bases and J 5 bases, with 11 bases left between them. The CDR3 length is 14 residues. Germline CDR1 SGHRS, CDR2 YFSETQ. CDR3 in amino acids: CASSLAEGWTEAFF. CDR3 in DNA: TGCGCCAGCAGCTTGGCCGAGGGGTGGACTGAAGCTTTCTTT.